A selection of T cell receptor beta chains follows, all from one sample in a study of T cells after yellow fever vaccination. TCRdb ran MiXCR on the 5' RACE reads and lists one entry per CDR3 protein. This table has about 160,000 distinct CDR3 sequences, less than 9% appearing once. Source: CD4+ T cells sorted from PBMCs, taken 5 days after the first yellow fever vaccination. The receptors were sampled from a man aged 18 to 29 who received the YFV17D yellow fever vaccine. Each CDR3 is given with its conserved first and last residue. The order of the fields is D gene, J gene, V gene, clone size, CDR3 DNA, CDR3 protein. The D gene is left open where the match is weak. Only part of the rows carry a size: once, few, many, or a class if the clone is expanded.

TRBD1	TRBJ2-4	TRBV12-3/TRBV12-4	many	TGTGCCAGCAGTAGGACAGGGGAGAAGTCCAAAAACATTCAGTACTTC	CASSRTGEKSKNIQYF
-	TRBJ1-6	TRBV7-2	many	TGTGCCAGCAGCCCTATGGGGCGGTATTCACCCCTCCACTTT	CASSPMGRYSPLHF
TRBD1	TRBJ2-5	TRBV29-1	many	TGCAGCGTTGAGGGACAGGGGTACCAAGAGACCCAGTACTTC	CSVEGQGYQETQYF
TRBD2	TRBJ2-1	TRBV5-1	-	TGCGCCAGCACCACGGGGGTAGCGGGGGTATATCCTGAGCAGTTCTTC	CASTTGVAGVYPEQFF
-	TRBJ1-3	TRBV7-2	-	TGTGCCAGCAGTACGCGGGGGCTTGGTGGAAACACCATATATTTT	CASSTRGLGGNTIYF
-	TRBJ1-4	TRBV7-2	many	TGTGCCAGCAGCTTAGCAGGGGGTGAAAAACTGTTTTTT	CASSLAGGEKLFF
-	TRBJ1-1	TRBV12-3/TRBV12-4	many	TGTGCCAGCAGTTTGTCCCCAAGGGGGAACACTGAAGCTTTCTTT	CASSLSPRGNTEAFF
TRBD2	TRBJ2-3	TRBV7-3	many	TGTGCCAGCAGCACCCTCCTGGCGGGGGGCACAGATACGCAGTATTTT	CASSTLLAGGTDTQYF
-	TRBJ1-1	TRBV5-1	many	TGCGCCAGCAGCTCCCGAATTAACACTGAAGCTTTCTTT	CASSSRINTEAFF
-	TRBJ2-7	TRBV20-1	many	TGCAGTGCTTGGACTTACTACGAGCAGTACTTC	CSAWTYYEQYF
-	TRBJ2-2	TRBV7-2	few	TGTGCCAGCAGCTTAGCCAAAGTTAACACCGGGGAGCTGTTTTTT	CASSLAKVNTGELFF
TRBD1	TRBJ2-5	TRBV28	many	TGTGCCAGCGGGCAGGGGGTAGTGTTGGCCCAGTACTTC	CASGQGVVLAQYF
-	TRBJ2-1	TRBV10-3	many	TGTGCCATCCAGGTGGGCACTTTAGACTACAATGAGCAGTTCTTC	CAIQVGTLDYNEQFF
TRBD1	TRBJ1-2	TRBV20-1	many	TGCAGTGCTAGTCATGGCGTACAGGGGTATGGCTACACCTTC	CSASHGVQGYGYTF
TRBD1	TRBJ2-3	TRBV12-3/TRBV12-4	many	TGTGCCAGCAGTCCCCCGCGACAGGGGACTGGAGATACGCAGTATTTT	CASSPPRQGTGDTQYF
-	TRBJ2-3	TRBV7-3	many	TGTGCCAGCAGCCGAAGCACAGATACGCAGTATTTT	CASSRSTDTQYF
-	TRBJ1-6	TRBV27	many	TGTGCCAGCAGCGCAGGGACTTCAAGTTCACCCCTCCACTTT	CASSAGTSSSPLHF
-	TRBJ1-3	TRBV20-1	many	TGCAGTGCTCGGGACACCGACTCTGGAAACACCATATATTTT	CSARDTDSGNTIYF
-	TRBJ2-5	TRBV2	-	TGTGCCAGCGAAGAGCGAGAAGAGACCCAGTACTTC	CASEEREETQYF
TRBD1	TRBJ1-2	TRBV4-2	few	TGTGCCAGCAGCCAAGATTTGACAGGGGTCTATGGCTACACCTTC	CASSQDLTGVYGYTF
-	TRBJ1-5	TRBV28	few	TGTGCCAGCCAACGGCGCACAGCTTCTTACAATCAGCCCCAGCATTTT	CASQRRTASYNQPQHF
-	TRBJ2-5	TRBV7-2	-	TGTGCCAGCAGCTTAGTCTCAGGGGCGTACCAAGAGACCCAGTACTTC	CASSLVSGAYQETQYF
-	TRBJ2-3	TRBV20-1	-	TGCAGTTCCTTTTCGGGAGAGAGGAATACGCAGTATTTT	CSSFSGERNTQYF
TRBD2	TRBJ2-3	TRBV19	few	TGTGCCAGTAGCCCTGGGGTTAGCGGGGGCACAGATACGCAGTATTTT	CASSPGVSGGTDTQYF
TRBD2	TRBJ2-1	TRBV20-1	many	TGCAGTGCTAGGGAGGCTAGCGGGGGGGAGCAGTTCTTC	CSAREASGGEQFF
TRBD1	TRBJ1-2	TRBV5-4	few	TGTGCCAGCAGCACCCAGACAGGGGGAACGGGTGGCTACACCTTC	CASSTQTGGTGGYTF
-	TRBJ2-7	TRBV4-2	few	TGTGCCAGCAGCCAAGTAACAGGGTTTGGGAGCTACGAGCAGTACTTC	CASSQVTGFGSYEQYF
-	TRBJ1-5	TRBV7-2	-	TGTGCCAGCAGCTTACAGAGAAATCAGCCCCAGCATTTT	CASSLQRNQPQHF
TRBD2	TRBJ2-7	TRBV6-2/TRBV6-3	many	TGTGCCAGCAGTTCCGCGGGGGGGACCTACGAGCAGTACTTC	CASSSAGGTYEQYF
-	TRBJ2-1	TRBV7-3	many	TGTGCCAGCAGCCCTCCTGGGGCCTATGAGCAGTTCTTC	CASSPPGAYEQFF
TRBD2	TRBJ2-5	TRBV4-2	many	TGTGCCAGCAGCCAAGGTAGCGGGGAAGAGACCCAGTACTTC	CASSQGSGEETQYF
-	TRBJ2-3	TRBV18	many	TGTGCCAGCTCACCAAGAAGGGATAGCTACACAGATACGCAGTATTTT	CASSPRRDSYTDTQYF
-	TRBJ1-5	TRBV4-1	many	TGCGCCAGCAGCCAAGGGCGTCAGACCAATCAGCCCCAGCATTTT	CASSQGRQTNQPQHF
-	TRBJ2-5	TRBV18	-	TGTGCCAGCTCCGAGACAGAAGAAGAGACCCAGTACTTC	CASSETEEETQYF
-	TRBJ2-7	TRBV5-1	many	TGCGCCAGCAGCGAGGACCTCTACGAGCAGTACTTC	CASSEDLYEQYF
-	TRBJ1-1	TRBV5-4	few	TGTGCCAGCAGCGCGAGTGGAGGGAGATTCATCAACACTGAAGCTTTCTTT	CASSASGGRFINTEAFF
TRBD2	TRBJ2-2	TRBV4-3	many	TGCGCCAGCAGCCAAGAGATGGGCAAGCGGGGAACCGGGGAGCTGTTTTTT	CASSQEMGKRGTGELFF
-	TRBJ1-2	TRBV5-1	many	TGCGCCAGCAGCTTGGAGACAGCGAGACTTAACTATGGCTACACCTTC	CASSLETARLNYGYTF
TRBD1	TRBJ2-7	TRBV5-1	many	TGCGCCAGCGCCCGCTCCGGGACAGGGGAGTACGAGCAGTACTTC	CASARSGTGEYEQYF
-	TRBJ1-2	TRBV12-3/TRBV12-4	many	TGTGCCAGCGTACTTGGGCCGAACTATGGCTACACCTTC	CASVLGPNYGYTF
TRBD1	TRBJ2-3	TRBV7-9	many	TGTGCCAGCAGCTTGAGGACAGGGGGCGCAGATACGCAGTATTTT	CASSLRTGGADTQYF
-	TRBJ2-5	TRBV9	-	TGTGCCAGCAGCGGCCGGGACTCAAAGACCCAGTACTTC	CASSGRDSKTQYF